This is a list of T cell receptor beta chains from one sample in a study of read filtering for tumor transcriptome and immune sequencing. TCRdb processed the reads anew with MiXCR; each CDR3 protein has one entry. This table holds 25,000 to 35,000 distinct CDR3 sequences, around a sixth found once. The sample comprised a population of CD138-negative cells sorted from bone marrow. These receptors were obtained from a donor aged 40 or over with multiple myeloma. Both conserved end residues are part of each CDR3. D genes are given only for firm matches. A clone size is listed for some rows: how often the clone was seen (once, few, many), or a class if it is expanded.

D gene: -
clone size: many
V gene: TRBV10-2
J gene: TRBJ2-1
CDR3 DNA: TGCGCCAGCAGTGAGTCGTCGTTAAGGGATGAGCAGTTCTTC
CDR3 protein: CASSESSLRDEQFF

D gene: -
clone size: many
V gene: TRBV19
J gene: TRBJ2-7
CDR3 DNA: TGTGCCAGTAGTGCCGGGGCAGGGTCGTTCCACGAGCAGTACTTC
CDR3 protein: CASSAGAGSFHEQYF

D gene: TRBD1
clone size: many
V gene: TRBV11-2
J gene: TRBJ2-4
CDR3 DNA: TGTGCCAGCAGCGGCAGACAGGGTTTGGCCAAAAACATTCAGTACTTC
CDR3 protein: CASSGRQGLAKNIQYF

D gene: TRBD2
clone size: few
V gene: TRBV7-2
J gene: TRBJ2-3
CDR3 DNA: TGTGCCAGCAGCTTGCAGCGGGATTTCACAGATACGCAGTATTTT
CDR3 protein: CASSLQRDFTDTQYF

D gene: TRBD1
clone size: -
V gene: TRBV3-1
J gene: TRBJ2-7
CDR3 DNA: TGTGCCAGCAGCCCTAGGACAGGGGGCCTCGAGCAGTACTTC
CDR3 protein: CASSPRTGGLEQYF

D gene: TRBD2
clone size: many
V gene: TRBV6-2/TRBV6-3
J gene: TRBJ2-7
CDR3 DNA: TGTGCCAGCAGTACCACCAGGACTAGCGAAAACTACGAGCAGTACTTC
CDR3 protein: CASSTTRTSENYEQYF

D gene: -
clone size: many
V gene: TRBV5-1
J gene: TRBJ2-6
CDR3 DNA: TGCGCCAGCAAACCGAACTCTGGGGCCAACGTCCTGACTTTC
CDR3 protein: CASKPNSGANVLTF

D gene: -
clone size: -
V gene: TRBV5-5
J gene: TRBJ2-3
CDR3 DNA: TGTGCCACCTACAAGGGCTATATCACGGATGCGCAGTATTTT
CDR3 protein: CATYKGYITDAQYF

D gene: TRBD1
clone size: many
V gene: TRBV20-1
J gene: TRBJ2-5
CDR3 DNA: TGCAGTGCCTCCCGGACAGGACAAGAGACCCAGTACTTC
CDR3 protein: CSASRTGQETQYF

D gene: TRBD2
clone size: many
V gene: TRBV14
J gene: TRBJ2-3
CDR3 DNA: TGTGCCAGCAGCCCCCTTATAGCGGGGTCTAGCACAGATACGCAGTATTTT
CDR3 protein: CASSPLIAGSSTDTQYF

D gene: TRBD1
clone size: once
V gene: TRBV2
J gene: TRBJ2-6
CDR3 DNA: TGTGCCAGCAGTCCGGGACAGGGTCTTTCTGGGGCCAACATCCTGGCTTTC
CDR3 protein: CASSPGQGLSGANILAF

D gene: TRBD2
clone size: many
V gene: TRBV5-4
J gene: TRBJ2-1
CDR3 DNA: TGTGCCAGCAGCTTGCAGGCTAGCGGGAGTTACAATGAGCAGTTCTTC
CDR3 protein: CASSLQASGSYNEQFF

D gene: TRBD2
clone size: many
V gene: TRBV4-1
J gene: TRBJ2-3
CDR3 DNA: TGCGCCAGCAGCCCACGACTAGCGGGAGCGGGCACAGATACGCAGTATTTT
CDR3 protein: CASSPRLAGAGTDTQYF

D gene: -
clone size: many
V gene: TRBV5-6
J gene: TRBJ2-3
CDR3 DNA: TGTGCCAGCAGCCCCGCCCCCGGGAGCCCGGTCACAGATACGCAGTATTTT
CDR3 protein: CASSPAPGSPVTDTQYF

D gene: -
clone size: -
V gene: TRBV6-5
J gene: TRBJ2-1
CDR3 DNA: TGTGCCAGCAGTTACTTTGGGGGTTACAATGAGCAGTTCTTC
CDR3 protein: CASSYFGGYNEQFF

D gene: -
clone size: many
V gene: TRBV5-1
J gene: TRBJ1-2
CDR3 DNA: TGCGCCAGCAGCTTTACTTCGACAGACGCTAACTATGGCTACACCTTC
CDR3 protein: CASSFTSTDANYGYTF

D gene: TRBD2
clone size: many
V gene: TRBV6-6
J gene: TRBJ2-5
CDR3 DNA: TGTGCCAGCAGTTACCGAGGACTAGAGCGGGAACAAGAGACCCAGTACTTC
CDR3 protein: CASSYRGLEREQETQYF

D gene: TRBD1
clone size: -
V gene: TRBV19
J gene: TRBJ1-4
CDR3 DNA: TGTGCCGGTAGTATAGGAGGGAGGGGGCGAGAAAAACTGTTTTTT
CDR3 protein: CAGSIGGRGREKLFF

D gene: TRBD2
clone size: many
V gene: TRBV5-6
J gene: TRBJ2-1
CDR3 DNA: TGTGCCAGCAGGTCGTGGCGGGAGTTGGATGAGCAGTTCTTC
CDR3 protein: CASRSWRELDEQFF

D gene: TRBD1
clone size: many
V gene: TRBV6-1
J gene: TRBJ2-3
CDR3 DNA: TGTGCCAGCAGTGAAAGTAGGGGGCCGATGAGCACAGATACGCAGTATTTT
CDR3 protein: CASSESRGPMSTDTQYF

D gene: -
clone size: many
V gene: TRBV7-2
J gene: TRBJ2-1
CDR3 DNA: TGTGCCAGCAGCTTAGTAACCGGCGCTTTCTCCTACAATGAGCAGTTCTTC
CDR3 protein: CASSLVTGAFSYNEQFF

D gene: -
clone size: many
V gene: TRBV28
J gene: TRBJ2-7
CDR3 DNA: TGTGCCAGCAGTAGCCCAGATCTTAGACAGGCCTACGAGCAGTACTTC
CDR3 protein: CASSSPDLRQAYEQYF

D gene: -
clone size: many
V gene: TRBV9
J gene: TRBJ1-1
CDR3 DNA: TGTGCCAGCGGGCGCGGGAACACTGAAGCTTTCTTT
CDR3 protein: CASGRGNTEAFF

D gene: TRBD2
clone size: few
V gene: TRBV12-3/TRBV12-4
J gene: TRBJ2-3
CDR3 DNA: TGTGCCAGCAGTTTGGCGGGGGACGAGGCTACGCAGTATTTT
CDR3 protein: CASSLAGDEATQYF

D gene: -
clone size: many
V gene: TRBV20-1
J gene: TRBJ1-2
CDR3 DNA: TGCAGTGCTAGAGATGAGTATGGCTACACCTTC
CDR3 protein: CSARDEYGYTF

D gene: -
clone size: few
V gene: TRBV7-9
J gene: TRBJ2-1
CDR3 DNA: TGTGCCAGCAGCTTACCGCCGTCGTTCTTC
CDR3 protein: CASSLPPSFF

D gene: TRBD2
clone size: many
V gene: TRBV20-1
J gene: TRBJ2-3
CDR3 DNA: TGCAGTGCTCATGGGACTAGCGGGTACACAGATACGCAGTATTTT
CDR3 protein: CSAHGTSGYTDTQYF

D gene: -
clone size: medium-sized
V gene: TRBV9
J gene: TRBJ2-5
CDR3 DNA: TGTGCCAGCAGCGTAGAGGGCGGTAACCAAGAGACCCAGTACTTC
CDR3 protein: CASSVEGGNQETQYF

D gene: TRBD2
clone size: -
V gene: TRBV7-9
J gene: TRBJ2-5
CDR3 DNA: TGTGCCAGCAGCTTTCCGACTAGCGGGATGGAGACCCAGTACTTC
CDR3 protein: CASSFPTSGMETQYF

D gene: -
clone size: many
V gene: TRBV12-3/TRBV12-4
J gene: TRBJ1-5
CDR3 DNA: TGTGCCAGCAGTTTCGTGCGGGAGGAGCCCCAGCATTTT
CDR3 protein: CASSFVREEPQHF

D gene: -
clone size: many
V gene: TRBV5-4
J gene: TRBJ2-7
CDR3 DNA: TGTGCCAGCAGCCCCGGGTCTTACGAGCAGTACTTC
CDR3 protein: CASSPGSYEQYF

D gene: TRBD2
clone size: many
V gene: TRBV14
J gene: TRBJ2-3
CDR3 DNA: TGTGCCAGCAGCCACCGGACTAGCGGGAGGGCCATACTGACTTATACGCAGTATTTT
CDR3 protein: CASSHRTSGRAILTYTQYF

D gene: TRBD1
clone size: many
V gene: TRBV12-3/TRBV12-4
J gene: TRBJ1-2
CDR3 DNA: TGTGCCAGCAGAAAGGACAGGGCGGGCTATGGCTACACCTTC
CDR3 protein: CASRKDRAGYGYTF

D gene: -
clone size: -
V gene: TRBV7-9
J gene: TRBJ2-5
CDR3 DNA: TGTGCCAGCAGCCTCCGGGACTCATCGGTAGAGACCCAGTACTTC
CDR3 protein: CASSLRDSSVETQYF

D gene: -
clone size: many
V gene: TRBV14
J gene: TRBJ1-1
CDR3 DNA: TGTGCCAGCAGCCAAGTCGGTTATGACACTGAAGCTTTCTTT
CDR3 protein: CASSQVGYDTEAFF

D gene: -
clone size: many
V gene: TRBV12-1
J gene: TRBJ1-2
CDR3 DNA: TGTGCCAGCAGCTTTGACCAGGGGGCCTGGTATGGCTACACCTTC
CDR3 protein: CASSFDQGAWYGYTF

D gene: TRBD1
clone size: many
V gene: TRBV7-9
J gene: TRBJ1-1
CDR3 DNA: TGTGCCAGCAGCTTACCGCAGGGGGCCACGAACACTGAAGCTTTCTTT
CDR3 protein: CASSLPQGATNTEAFF

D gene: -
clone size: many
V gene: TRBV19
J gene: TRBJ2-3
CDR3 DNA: TGTGCCAGTAGTATAGGCCGGGTTTACACAGATACGCAGTATTTT
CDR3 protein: CASSIGRVYTDTQYF

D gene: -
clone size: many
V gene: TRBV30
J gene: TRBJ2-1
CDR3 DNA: TGTGCCTGGAGTGTCCTGACGGGGAATGAGCAGTTCTTC
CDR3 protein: CAWSVLTGNEQFF

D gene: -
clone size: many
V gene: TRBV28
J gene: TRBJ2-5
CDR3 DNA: TGTGCCAGCAGGGGGGCAGTTTCATCAGAGACCCAGTACTTC
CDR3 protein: CASRGAVSSETQYF

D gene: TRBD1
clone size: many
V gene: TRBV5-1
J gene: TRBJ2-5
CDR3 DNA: TGCGCCAGCAGCCCCGGGACAGCTCAAGAGACCCAGTACTTC
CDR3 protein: CASSPGTAQETQYF

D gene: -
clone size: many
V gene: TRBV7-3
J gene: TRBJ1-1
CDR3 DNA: TGTGCCAGCAGCTTAAATTTGTATGTGGCGGAGGCTTTTATGAACACTGAAGCTTTCTTT
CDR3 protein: CASSLNLYVAEAFMNTEAFF

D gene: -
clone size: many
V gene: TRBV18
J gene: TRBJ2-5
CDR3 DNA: TGTGCCAGCTCACCACCGATGGCGGGCGGGGTACAGTACTTC
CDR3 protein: CASSPPMAGGVQYF

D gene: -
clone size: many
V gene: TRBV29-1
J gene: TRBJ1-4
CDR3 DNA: TGCAGCGTGGGCTGGGCTTGGGAAAAACTGTTTTTT
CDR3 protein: CSVGWAWEKLFF

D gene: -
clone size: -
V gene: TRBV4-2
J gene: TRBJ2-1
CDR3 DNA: TGTGCCAGCAGCCAGGCTTGGGGGTTAAGCTCCTACAATGAGCAGTTCTTC
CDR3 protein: CASSQAWGLSSYNEQFF

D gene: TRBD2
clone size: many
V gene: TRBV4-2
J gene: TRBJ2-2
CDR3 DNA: TGTGCCAGCAGCCAAGATGACGGACTAGCGGTTAACACCGGGGAGCTGTTTTTT
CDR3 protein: CASSQDDGLAVNTGELFF

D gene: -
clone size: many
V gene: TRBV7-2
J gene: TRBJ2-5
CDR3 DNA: TGTGCCAGCAGTTCCGATACAGAGTACCAAGAGACCCAGTACTTC
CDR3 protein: CASSSDTEYQETQYF

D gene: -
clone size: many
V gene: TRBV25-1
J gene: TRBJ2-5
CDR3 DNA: TGTGCCAGCAGTCTCTCCACAAGGACAGTTCCTACCCAGTACTTC
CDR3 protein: CASSLSTRTVPTQYF

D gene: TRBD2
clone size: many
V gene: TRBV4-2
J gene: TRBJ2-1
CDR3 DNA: TGTGCCAGCAGCCAAGAGGTAGCGGGAGCCTTAGAGCAGTTCTTC
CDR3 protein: CASSQEVAGALEQFF

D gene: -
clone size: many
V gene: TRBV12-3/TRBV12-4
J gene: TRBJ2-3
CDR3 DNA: TGTGCCAGCAGGCCTTCCGGCGGCGGCGATACGCAGTATTTT
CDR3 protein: CASRPSGGGDTQYF

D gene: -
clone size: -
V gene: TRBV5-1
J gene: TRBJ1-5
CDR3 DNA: TGCGCCAGCAGCTTGGACTCACGTGAGCCCCAGCATTTT
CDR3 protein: CASSLDSREPQHF